These T cell receptor beta chains were read from a single sample in a study of monozygotic twins with inflammatory bowel disease. Following a re-call of the 5' RACE reads, TCRdb has one entry per CDR3 protein and lacks DNA. The sample totals 200,000 to 250,000 distinct CDR3 sequences. Material: blood. These receptors originate from a human donor with ulcerative colitis or Crohn's disease, or a healthy co-twin of an affected twin (not recorded which). The CDR3 runs from the conserved cysteine through the conserved F or W. Each record gives: CDR3 protein, J gene, V gene.

CDR3 protein: CASSWVEDEQYF
J gene: TRBJ2-7
V gene: TRBV5-6

CDR3 protein: CASSQVGFGTDTQYF
J gene: TRBJ2-3
V gene: TRBV4-3

CDR3 protein: CASSQVGAQETQYF
J gene: TRBJ2-5
V gene: TRBV3-1

CDR3 protein: CASSDPRTGPEAFF
J gene: TRBJ1-1
V gene: TRBV25-1

CDR3 protein: CASSLWSGVGEAFF
J gene: TRBJ1-1
V gene: TRBV12-3/TRBV12-4

CDR3 protein: CASSFQDSYGYTF
J gene: TRBJ1-2
V gene: TRBV6-6

CDR3 protein: CASSFLRGYEQYF
J gene: TRBJ2-7
V gene: TRBV12-3/TRBV12-4

CDR3 protein: CASSPYTSGGGSYNEQFF
J gene: TRBJ2-1
V gene: TRBV18

CDR3 protein: CASSPGLNNEKLFF
J gene: TRBJ1-4
V gene: TRBV7-9

CDR3 protein: CASSLVRRLTGELFF
J gene: TRBJ2-2
V gene: TRBV5-5

CDR3 protein: CASSRGTSGRFEQFF
J gene: TRBJ2-1
V gene: TRBV7-9

CDR3 protein: CASSQDVAVYSNQPQHF
J gene: TRBJ1-5
V gene: TRBV4-2

CDR3 protein: CASRLDLEAFF
J gene: TRBJ1-1
V gene: TRBV12-3/TRBV12-4

CDR3 protein: CASSYGQGSNQPQHF
J gene: TRBJ1-5
V gene: TRBV6-5

CDR3 protein: CASSLGASGRPTYNEQFF
J gene: TRBJ2-1
V gene: TRBV12-3/TRBV12-4

CDR3 protein: CASSPPGQGYEQYF
J gene: TRBJ2-7
V gene: TRBV3-1

CDR3 protein: CASSFEGMWAKNIQYF
J gene: TRBJ2-4
V gene: TRBV5-1

CDR3 protein: CASSWIAGGRETQYF
J gene: TRBJ2-5
V gene: TRBV5-5

CDR3 protein: CASSPSGSSYNEQFF
J gene: TRBJ2-1
V gene: TRBV9